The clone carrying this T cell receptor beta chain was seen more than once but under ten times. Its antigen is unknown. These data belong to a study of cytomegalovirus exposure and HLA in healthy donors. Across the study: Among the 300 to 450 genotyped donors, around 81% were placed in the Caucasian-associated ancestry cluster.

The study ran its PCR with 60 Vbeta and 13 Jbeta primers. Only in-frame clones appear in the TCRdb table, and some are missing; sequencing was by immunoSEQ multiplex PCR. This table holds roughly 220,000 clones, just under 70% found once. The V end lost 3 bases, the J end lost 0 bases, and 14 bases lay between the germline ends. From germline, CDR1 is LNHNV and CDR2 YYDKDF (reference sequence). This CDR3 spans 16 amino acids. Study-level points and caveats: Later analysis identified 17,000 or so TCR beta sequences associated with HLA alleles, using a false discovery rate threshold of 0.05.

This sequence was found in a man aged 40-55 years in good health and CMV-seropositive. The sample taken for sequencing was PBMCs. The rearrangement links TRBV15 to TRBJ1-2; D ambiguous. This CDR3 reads CATSSQRAGSNYGYTF. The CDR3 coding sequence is TGTGCCACCAGCAGCCAAAGGGCGGGCTCTAACTATGGCTACACCTTC.